These 10 T cell receptor beta chains share one sample of origin, sequenced in a study of T cells in Graves' hyperthyroidism and ophthalmopathy. Amplification of TCR beta CDR3 regions used RNA as the template. The TCR CDR3 first-round RT-PCR relied on the HTBI primer set. In TCRdb, the multiplex PCR reads were re-called with MiXCR into one record per CDR3 protein. The sample consists of about 560,000 distinct CDR3 sequences, approximately 15% of them appearing once. Sequencing was carried out using blood. The receptors were gathered from a woman aged 18-35 years with Graves' hyperthyroidism.

At least ten counts were recorded for this clonotype. The V and J genes are TRBV7-2 and TRBJ2-7; 9 bases line up with TRBD1. This CDR3 region has 14 residues. Germline lookup yields CDR1 SGHTA and CDR2 FQGNSA. J was trimmed by 4 bases and V by 5 bases; bases with no gene match: 6. The CDR3 DNA is TGTGCCAGCAGCCCGGGGACAGGGCGGTACGAGCAGTACTTC. Amino acids: CASSPGTGRYEQYF.

This clonotype showed up just a few times. The J gene is TRBJ1-6, the V gene TRBV6-1; the D is unclear. CDR3 length: 18 residues. Germline V gives CDR1 MNHNS, CDR2 SASEGT. V lost 7 bases and J lost 5, with 24 bases in between. The CDR3 nucleotides are TGTGCCAGCATCTACGGGATCGGAGTTGGGGTAGATAATTCACCCCTCCACTTT. It is translated as CASIYGIGVGVDNSPLHF.

Many counts were recorded for this clonotype. This chain joins TRBV6-2 or TRBV6-3 and TRBJ2-1; a possible D gene is TRBD2 (6 bases). V was pared by 6 bases and J by 0 bases, with 9 bases between. Looked up from germline, CDR1 is MNHEY and CDR2 is SVGEGT. The CDR3 sequence is 14 residues long. The CDR3 nucleotides read TGTGCCAGCAGCCGGGACTCCTCCTACAATGAGCAGTTCTTC. Amino acids: CASSRDSSYNEQFF.

This chain uses TRBV20-1 with TRBJ1-2, with 7 bases matching TRBD1. After removal of 6 bases from V and 7 bases from J, the junction contained 11 bases not matched to a gene. CDR1 is DFQATT, CDR2 SNEGSKA, per germline (reference sequence). There are 13 residues in the CDR3. The CDR3 protein is CSARQGNRGGYTF. Written as DNA, the CDR3 is TGCAGTGCAAGACAGGGCAATAGGGGTGGCTACACCTTC.

This clonotype has at least ten counts. The chain is built from TRBV24-1 and TRBJ2-2, with D perhaps matching TRBD1 (5 bases). With 3 bases removed from V and 1 base from J, the gap between germline ends came to 11 bases. This CDR3 is 16 amino acids long. CDR1 and CDR2 from the germline V gene are KGHDR and SFDVKD. CDR3: CATSDLRQKNTGELFF. For the CDR3, the DNA is TGTGCCACCAGTGATCTCCGACAGAAGAACACCGGGGAGCTGTTTTTT.

This clonotype was recorded at least ten times. The V gene is TRBV12-3 or TRBV12-4, the J gene TRBJ2-7; D is ambiguous. The V gene lost 1 base and the J gene lost 0 bases, with 4 bases spanning the gap. The CDR3 runs 13 residues. The CDR3 region is CASSLDPSYEQYF. CDR3 DNA sequence: TGTGCCAGCAGTTTAGACCCCTCCTACGAGCAGTACTTC.

This clonotype was observed once. The chain has TRBV6-1 and TRBJ1-5, with unresolved D. V lost 5 bases and J 0 bases, leaving 17 bases between the germline ends. Germline CDR1 and CDR2: MNHNS and SASEGT. There are 17 residues in the CDR3. The CDR3 region has the DNA TGTGCCAGCAGTACCTCCAAGTCAACGGTTAGCAATCAGCCCCAGCATTTT. Translation gives CASSTSKSTVSNQPQHF.

This clonotype was detected a few times. J is TRBJ2-3 and V is TRBV3-1; 9 bases fit TRBD1. CDR3 size: 17 residues. The germline gives CDR1 LGHDT, CDR2 YNNKEL (reference sequence). Trimming removed 0 bases from V and 4 bases from J; junction bases left unmatched: 8. The CDR3 reads CASSQEGDRALADTQYF. CDR3 DNA: TGTGCCAGCAGCCAAGAAGGGGACAGGGCGTTGGCAGATACGCAGTATTTT.

The J gene is TRBJ2-7, the V gene TRBV6-9; D perhaps matches TRBD1 (6 bases). The germline gives CDR1 MNHGY, CDR2 SVAAGI. The CDR3 is 16 residues long. V lost 3 bases and J lost 3, with 18 bases in between. CDR3 amino acids: CASSYLLPGHRYEQYF. For the CDR3, the DNA is TGTGCCAGCAGTTACTTGCTTCCGGGACACCGCTACGAGCAGTACTTC.

In this sample, this clonotype turned up a few times. The V and J genes are TRBV12-3 or TRBV12-4 and TRBJ2-4; 8 positions match TRBD2. V dropped 4 bases and J dropped 3; count of bases not matched to a gene: 5. This CDR3 is 15 amino acids long. The CDR3 region is CASSSGGGGKNIQYF. The CDR3 DNA reads TGTGCCAGCAGTTCCGGGGGGGGCGGCAAAAACATTCAGTACTTC.